The 23 T cell receptor beta chains listed next were all sequenced from one sample in a study of Graves' ophthalmopathy and Graves' hyperthyroidism. From RNA, the CDR3 regions of TCR beta chains were amplified and sequenced. First-round RT-PCR employed HTBI primers, with a second-round multiplex PCR after it. One entry per CDR3 protein results from TCRdb running MiXCR on the multiplex PCR reads. The sample has about 400,000 distinct CDR3 sequences, approximately 20% seen once. The sequenced material came from peripheral blood. Source of these receptors: a young woman with Graves' ophthalmopathy.

This clonotype occurred many times. The chain links TRBV7-6 to TRBJ2-2, with D possibly being TRBD2 (6 bases). CDR1 is SGHVS and CDR2 is FNYEAQ in the germline V gene. The length of the CDR3 is 17 residues. V was cut by 1 base and J by 7 bases, with 19 bases left in between. The CDR3 region is CASSLGSRSGAVGELFF. The CDR3 region has the DNA TGTGCCAGCAGCTTAGGAAGCCGGTCGGGAGCGGTCGGGGAGCTGTTTTTT.

The sample holds many counts of this clonotype. This chain links TRBV5-1 with TRBJ1-1; TRBD1 matches 8 bases. V trimming: 2 bases; J trimming: 4 bases; junction bases outside the gene matches: 7. This CDR3 comprises 15 residues. The V gene's germline CDR1 is SGHRS and CDR2 YFSETQ. The CDR3 here is CASSFGQGGATEAFF. The DNA for the CDR3 is TGCGCCAGCAGCTTCGGACAGGGTGGCGCCACTGAAGCTTTCTTT.

This clonotype has at least ten counts. V and J are TRBV6-2 or TRBV6-3 and TRBJ2-5; no firm D call. V was clipped by 6 bases and J by 2 bases, with 10 bases between them. The germline CDR1 and CDR2 sequences are MNHEY and SVGEGT. The CDR3 is 13 amino acids. CDR3 sequence reads: CASRQGLQETQYF. CDR3 in DNA: TGTGCCAGCAGGCAAGGGTTACAAGAGACCCAGTACTTC.

In this sample, this clonotype turned up many times. This sequence joins TRBV29-1 and TRBJ2-7; D could derive from TRBD1 or TRBD2 (6 bases each). Trimming cost V 6 bases and J 5 bases, with 20 bases left between them. The CDR3 is 14 residues long. In germline, CDR1 is SQVTM, CDR2 ANQGSEA. The CDR3, as DNA: TGCAGCGTCAGGAGGGCAGGGGAAACCCACGAGCAGTACTTC. Protein: CSVRRAGETHEQYF.

This clonotype has ten or more counts. The chain uses TRBV20-1 and TRBJ2-3; no firm D call. Deletions cut 0 bases from V and 0 bases from J, with 7 bases between. CDR1 and CDR2 (germline): DFQATT, SNEGSKA (reference sequence). The CDR3 is 14 residues long. The CDR3 here is CSARDLFSTDTQYF. In DNA form, the CDR3 reads TGCAGTGCTAGAGACCTTTTCAGCACAGATACGCAGTATTTT.

This clonotype appeared many times. The chain couples TRBV29-1 to TRBJ2-2; possibly TRBD1 or TRBD2 for D (5 bases each). CDR3 length: 13 amino acids. CDR1 is SQVTM and CDR2 is ANQGSEA in the germline V gene. V lost 6 bases, J lost 0 bases, and 8 bases lay in between. The CDR3 DNA reads as TGCAGCGTGGGACCGGCGAACACCGGGGAGCTGTTTTTT. Amino acids: CSVGPANTGELFF.

This clonotype came up many times. The chain couples TRBV6-1 to TRBJ2-7, with TRBD1 matching 8 bases. J lost 3 bases, V lost 5 bases, and 9 bases had no gene match. Germline lookup yields CDR1 MNHNS and CDR2 SASEGT. This CDR3 spans 15 amino acids. CDR3 region: CASSPPGQVGYEQYF. DNA for the CDR3: TGTGCCAGCAGTCCCCCGGGACAGGTGGGCTACGAGCAGTACTTC.

At least ten counts were recorded for this clonotype. V and J are TRBV11-1 and TRBJ1-2; 9 bases align to TRBD1. The CDR3 runs 18 residues. Germline CDR1 SGHAT, CDR2 FQDESV (reference sequence). Unmatched junction bases numbered 13, after V lost 3 bases and J lost 2 bases. The CDR3 bases are TGTGCCAGCAGCTTCAGCCCTCTGGCCGGACAGGGGAACTATGGCTACACCTTC. Translation gives CASSFSPLAGQGNYGYTF.

At least ten counts were recorded for this clonotype. V gene TRBV10-1 combines with J gene TRBJ1-1, with D maybe TRBD1 (5 bases). CDR3 size: 15 residues. Trimming removed 4 bases from V and 3 bases from J, with 15 bases in between. Germline V gene sequence: CDR1 WNHNN, CDR2 SYGVQD (reference sequence). The CDR3 region has the DNA TGCGCCAGCAGTGGGACTCAGGGACGGGACACTGAAGCTTTCTTT. Translation gives CASSGTQGRDTEAFF.

This clonotype was seen repeatedly, ten times or more. The rearrangement joins TRBV9 to TRBJ2-7, with D perhaps being TRBD1 or TRBD2 (7 bases each). The CDR3 extends over 15 amino acids. Deletions cut 2 bases from V and 5 bases from J, with 17 bases between. Germline lookup yields CDR1 SGDLS and CDR2 YYNGEE. The CDR3 reads CASSVEAQGRDEQYF. The CDR3 nucleotides read TGTGCCAGCAGCGTCGAGGCACAGGGGAGGGACGAGCAGTACTTC.

This clonotype was counted at least ten times. For the CDR3, the DNA is TGTGCCAGCAGCCCCGCATTGGGGGACCAAGAGACCCAGTACTTC. Its translation: CASSPALGDQETQYF. The chain joins TRBV27 to TRBJ2-5; possibly TRBD1 or TRBD2 for D (5 bases each). Looked up from germline, CDR1 is MNHEY and CDR2 is SMNVEV (reference sequence). CDR3 length: 15 residues. V was pared by 6 bases and J by 0 bases, with 14 bases between.

The chain uses TRBV12-3 or TRBV12-4 and TRBJ2-5; 11 bases are shared with TRBD2. V dropped 5 bases and J dropped 4; count of bases not matched to a gene: 3. CDR3 length equals 14 residues. The DNA for the CDR3 is TGTGCCAGCAGTCACGGACTAGCGGGAGAGACCCAGTACTTC. It translates to CASSHGLAGETQYF.

The genes are TRBV28 and TRBJ1-5; maybe TRBD1 (5 bases). Trimming took off 7 bases at V and 4 bases at J, with 11 bases between the two ends. This CDR3 contains 13 residues. CDR1 is MDHEN, CDR2 SYDVKM, per germline. The CDR3 sequence: CASKGGVNQPQHF. Here the CDR3 DNA reads TGTGCCAGCAAGGGAGGGGTAAATCAGCCCCAGCATTTT.

This clonotype was detected many times. The chain links TRBV11-2 to TRBJ2-4, with 9 bases matching TRBD2. Germline CDR1 and CDR2: SGHAT and FQNNGV. Trimming cost V 4 bases and J 2 bases; bases outside gene matches: 18. This CDR3 has 20 amino acids. CDR3 in DNA: TGTGCCAGCAGCTCCCGGGGGATTAGCGGGAGATTACGCCCCAAAAACATTCAGTACTTC. Translation gives CASSSRGISGRLRPKNIQYF.

At least ten counts were recorded for this clonotype. V and J are TRBV30 and TRBJ2-7; TRBD1 agrees at 7 bases. The CDR3 spans 15 residues. Germline CDR1 GTSNPN, CDR2 SVGIG (reference sequence). V lost 0 bases to trimming and J lost 2 bases; unmatched junction nucleotides: 7. As DNA, the CDR3 is TGTGCCTGGAGTGTACCCCCCAGGGGGACCTACGAGCAGTACTTC. Translating gives CAWSVPPRGTYEQYF.

This clonotype was observed many times. Written as DNA, the CDR3 is TGTGCCTGGAGCCGACAGGGCCAGCCCCAGCATTTT. It encodes CAWSRQGQPQHF. The chain combines TRBV30 with TRBJ1-5; 7 nucleotides match TRBD1. CDR1 and CDR2 from the germline V gene are GTSNPN and SVGIG (reference sequence). V dropped 3 bases and J dropped 7; count of bases not matched to a gene: 3. The CDR3 has 12 residues.

This clonotype was recorded many times. The J gene is TRBJ2-4, the V gene TRBV15; D might be TRBD2 (6 bases). V was clipped by 8 bases and J by 0 bases, with 11 bases between them. This CDR3 has 14 amino acids. The V gene's germline CDR1 is LNHNV and CDR2 YYDKDF (reference sequence). The CDR3 nucleotides read TGTGCCACCGGCGGGAAGGGAGCCAAAAACATTCAGTACTTC. Translating it yields CATGGKGAKNIQYF.

This clonotype appeared many times. The CDR3 DNA is TGTGCCAGCAGCCCCCTTGTCTCCAGGGCAGGTCAGCCCCAGCATTTT. It yields the protein CASSPLVSRAGQPQHF. The genes are TRBV11-3 and TRBJ1-5, with D perhaps TRBD1 (5 bases). Trimming took off 5 bases at V and 6 bases at J, with 20 bases between the two ends. Germline loops: CDR1 SGHNT, CDR2 YENEEA. This CDR3 contains 16 residues.

Ten or more counts support this clonotype. The chain links TRBV29-1 to TRBJ1-1; TRBD1 is a possible D gene (5 bases). The CDR3 loop spans 13 amino acids. Per the germline V gene, CDR1 is SQVTM and CDR2 is ANQGSEA. V lost 4 bases to trimming and J lost 1 base, with 10 bases between them. The CDR3 loop is CSVVRGGNTEAFF. The DNA of the CDR3 is TGCAGCGTTGTGAGGGGAGGGAACACTGAAGCTTTCTTT.

This clonotype was observed many times. The chain carries TRBV7-2 and TRBJ1-1; D remains ambiguous. The length of the CDR3 is 15 residues. V was shortened by 1 base and J by 1 base, with 10 bases between the two germline ends. Germline values: CDR1 SGHTA, CDR2 FQGNSA. The CDR3 loop reads CASSLVSGPNTEAFF. The DNA of the CDR3 is TGTGCCAGCAGCTTAGTGAGCGGCCCGAACACTGAAGCTTTCTTT.

This clonotype was counted at least ten times. The chain recombines TRBV5-1 with TRBJ2-5; 10 bases are a match to TRBD2. The CDR3 is made up of 16 amino acids. Trimming took 5 bases from V and 2 from J; bases not matched to a gene: 9. CDR1 and CDR2 (germline): SGHRS, YFSETQ. This chain's CDR3 is CASSLSGLARQETQYF. CDR3 in DNA: TGCGCCAGCAGTTTGTCGGGACTAGCGAGGCAAGAGACCCAGTACTTC. Drawing the rest from reference TRBV5-1 and TRBJ2-5, the complete variable domain is KAGVTQTPRYLIKTRGQQVTLSCSPISGHRSVSWYQQTPGQGLQFLFEYFSETQRNKGNFPGRFSGRQFSNSRSEMNVSTLELGDSALYLCASSLSGLARQETQYFGPGTRLLVL.

This clonotype was seen many times. V and J are TRBV12-3 or TRBV12-4 and TRBJ2-6; D may be TRBD1 (5 bases). The CDR3 loop spans 14 amino acids. Trimming stripped 5 bases from V and 0 bases from J, with 5 bases between. For the CDR3, the DNA is TGTGCCAGCAGTAGGGGCTCTGGGGCCAACGTCCTGACTTTC. Protein sequence: CASSRGSGANVLTF.

In its sample, this clonotype was seen a few times. The CDR3 reads CASSLGLVTDTQYF. In DNA, the CDR3 is TGTGCCAGCAGCCTGGGACTAGTTACAGATACGCAGTATTTT. This chain connects TRBV11-2 to TRBJ2-3; 8 nucleotides agree with TRBD2. Germline trimming cut 5 bases from V and 3 bases from J; bases unmatched to any gene: 4. Germline loops: CDR1 SGHAT, CDR2 FQNNGV. There are 14 residues in the CDR3.